The 9 T cell receptor beta chains presented below share a single source sample, sequenced in a study of patients and donors after allogeneic stem cell transplantation. Using its own MiXCR run on the RT-PCR reads, TCRdb lists one record per CDR3 protein. The table records 800,000 to 1,000,000 distinct CDR3 sequences, under 20% of them present only once. The sequencing sample was made of blood, either unsorted or a sorted T cell fraction (not recorded which). Receptors were obtained from a human donor who was either an allogeneic HSCT recipient or a stem cell or donor lymphocyte infusion donor (not recorded which). It is not recorded whose cells these are; they may come from a transplant donor.

V usage is TRBV7-2 and J usage is TRBJ2-3; maybe TRBD2 (6 bases). The CDR3 runs 17 residues. CDR1 SGHTA and CDR2 FQGNSA come from the germline V gene. With 1 base removed from V and 4 bases from J, the gap between germline ends came to 18 bases. The CDR3 DNA reads TGTGCCAGCAGCTTAGTTCTGTCTAGCGACTTTCCAGATACGCAGTATTTT. As protein: CASSLVLSSDFPDTQYF. Using reference TRBV7-2 and TRBJ2-3 for the parts outside the CDR3, the full variable domain is GAGVSQSPSNKVTEKGKDVELRCDPISGHTALYWYRQSLGQGLEFLIYFQGNSAPDKSGLPSDRFSAERTGGSVSTLTIQRTQQEDSAVYLCASSLVLSSDFPDTQYFGPGTRLTVL.

This clonotype showed up many times. This sequence joins TRBV28 and TRBJ1-5; D gene uncertain. The CDR3 is 15 amino acids. Trimming left V 2 bases short and J 1 base short, with 9 bases between. Germline CDR1 reads MDHEN; CDR2 reads SYDVKM. In nucleotides, the CDR3 is TGTGCCAGCAGTTTACTGGGATTGAGCAATCAGCCCCAGCATTTT. Its translation is CASSLLGLSNQPQHF.

V usage is TRBV2 and J usage is TRBJ2-7; D call uncertain. The CDR3 has 14 residues. Trimming removed 3 bases from V and 2 bases from J, with 11 bases in between. The germline gives CDR1 SNHLY, CDR2 FYNNEI. The CDR3 spells CASSDRSHTYEQYF. The DNA of the CDR3 is TGTGCCAGCAGTGACAGATCCCACACCTACGAGCAGTACTTC.

V and J are TRBV2 and TRBJ2-2, with D uncertain. Germline V gene lookup returns CDR1 SNHLY and CDR2 FYNNEI. Deletions cut 7 bases from V and 6 bases from J, with 12 bases between. This CDR3 contains 13 residues. The CDR3 DNA reads TGTGCCAGCAAAAGCGCGGCAGCCGGGGAGCTGTTTTTT. It specifies CASKSAAAGELFF.

The chain carries TRBV4-2 and TRBJ1-6; D is perhaps TRBD1 (6 bases). This CDR3 is built from 17 residues. Trimming removed 0 bases from V and 8 bases from J, with 17 bases in between. Per the germline V gene, CDR1 is LGHNA and CDR2 is YNFKEQ. The CDR3 DNA sequence: TGTGCCAGCAGCCAAGATCCCACAGGGAGGGCATATTCACCCCTCCACTTT. Translated: CASSQDPTGRAYSPLHF.

The CDR3 sequence: CASSDQFNSPLHF. The CDR3 region has the DNA TGTGCCAGCAGTGACCAATTTAATTCACCCCTCCACTTT. The chain uses TRBV6-4 and TRBJ1-6, with D hard to call. The CDR3 has 13 residues. Germline CDR1 MRHNA, CDR2 SNTAGT. The V end lost 2 bases, the J end lost 6 bases, and 5 bases lay between the germline ends.

This clonotype has just a few counts. The V and J genes are TRBV20-1 and TRBJ1-1, with TRBD1 matching 7 bases. Trimming removed 3 bases from V and 0 bases from J; junction bases left unmatched: 10. The CDR3 length is 16 residues. CDR1 is DFQATT and CDR2 is SNEGSKA in the germline V gene (reference sequence). CDR3 in amino acids: CSARGGTATMNTEAFF. The CDR3 bases are TGCAGTGCTAGGGGGGGGACAGCAACCATGAACACTGAAGCTTTCTTT.

This rearrangement joins TRBV5-6 to TRBJ1-5, with 8 nucleotides matching TRBD1. CDR1 SGHDT and CDR2 YYEEEE come from the germline V gene. V shed 1 base and J 7 bases; nucleotides not matched to a gene: 4. There are 14 residues in the CDR3. The CDR3 loop is CASSLLAGGQPQHF. In nucleotides, the CDR3 is TGTGCCAGCAGCTTGTTGGCAGGGGGCCAGCCCCAGCATTTT. The variable domain in full, with the rest retrieved from reference TRBV5-6 and TRBJ1-5, is DAGVTQSPTHLIKTRGQQVTLRCSPKSGHDTVSWYQQALGQGPQFIFQYYEEEERQRGNFPDRFSGHQFPNYSSELNVNALLLGDSALYLCASSLLAGGQPQHFGDGTRLSIL.

This clonotype has just a few counts. The chain uses TRBV6-1 and TRBJ1-5; 7 bases fit TRBD1. V was pared by 6 bases and J by 7 bases, with 15 bases of the junction left unmatched. Germline-derived CDR1 and CDR2 are MNHNS and SASEGT. This CDR3 has 16 amino acids. CDR3: CASRDHLGRGRQPQHF. The CDR3 DNA reads as TGTGCCAGCAGAGACCATCTCGGCAGGGGGAGACAGCCCCAGCATTTT.